This passage covers 30 T cell receptor beta chains from one sample sequenced in a study of T cell repertoires in cytomegalovirus infection. TCRdb fed the reads into MiXCR, producing one record per CDR3 protein. Of about 130,000 distinct CDR3 sequences listed, 7.5% to 9% are singletons. Sequenced: PBMCs. The receptors here all came from a human donor in good health (CMV status not recorded). Some clones in this sample may be carry-over from other donors' samples.

At least ten counts were recorded for this clonotype. The chain links TRBV12-3 or TRBV12-4 to TRBJ2-7, with a weak D call TRBD2 (7 bases). The CDR3 sequence is 15 residues long. V shed 7 bases and J shed 1 base, with 17 bases lying between them. The CDR3 nucleotides read TGTGCCAGCACTCAAGGCGGGGGCCCATCCTACGAGCAGTACTTC. Amino acid sequence: CASTQGGGPSYEQYF.

This clonotype was recorded at least ten times. The chain uses TRBV7-6 and TRBJ2-5; the match to TRBD2 covers 8 bases. The junction had 7 bases not matched to a gene; V was cut back by 8 bases and J by 5 bases. CDR3 length: 13 amino acids. Germline values: CDR1 SGHVS, CDR2 FNYEAQ. CDR3 sequence reads: CASSVAGMETQYF. CDR3 sequence (DNA): TGTGCCAGCTCAGTAGCGGGGATGGAGACCCAGTACTTC.

This clonotype was recorded at least ten times. The chain uses TRBV7-6 and TRBJ1-3; 9 bases map to TRBD1. V lost 5 bases, J lost 0 bases, and 5 bases stayed unmatched. The CDR3 covers 16 residues. Germline CDR1 is SGHVS and CDR2 is FNYEAQ. CDR3 DNA: TGTGCCAGCAGCCCCAGACAGGGGGTCTCTGGAAACACCATATATTTT. It yields the protein CASSPRQGVSGNTIYF.

This clonotype appeared many times. V is TRBV7-3 and J is TRBJ1-1, with D possibly matching TRBD1 (5 bases). CDR3 length equals 12 residues. The germline CDR1 and CDR2 sequences are SGHTA and FQGTGA. Trimming removed 6 bases at V and 8 bases at J, with 13 bases between. The CDR3 protein is CASSASGTEAFF. The DNA for the CDR3 is TGTGCCAGCAGTGCATCCGGGACGGAAGCTTTCTTT. Looking up the rest from reference TRBV7-3 and TRBJ1-1 gives the full variable domain: GAGVSQTPSNKVTEKGKYVELRCDPISGHTALYWYRQSLGQGPEFLIYFQGTGAADDSGLPNDRFFAVRPEGSVSTLKIQRTERGDSAVYLCASSASGTEAFFGQGTRLTVV.

This clonotype was seen repeatedly, ten times or more. CDR3 region: CASSVQGAYYGYTF. DNA of the CDR3: TGTGCCAGCAGTGTACAGGGGGCATACTATGGCTACACCTTC. This chain links TRBV28 with TRBJ1-2; 9 bases line up with TRBD1. The CDR3 spans 14 residues. Germline V gives CDR1 MDHEN, CDR2 SYDVKM. V lost 5 bases, J lost 3 bases, and 4 bases stayed unmatched.

This clonotype was recorded many times. The chain combines TRBV27 with TRBJ1-2, with a weak D call TRBD1 (5 bases). CDR1 and CDR2 from the germline V gene are MNHEY and SMNVEV (reference sequence). CDR3 size: 17 residues. Deletions cut 4 bases from V and 0 bases from J, with 18 bases between. CDR3 sequence: CASSSITGRDSNYGYTF. The CDR3 bases are TGTGCCAGCAGTTCTATCACCGGCAGGGACTCTAACTATGGCTACACCTTC.

The chain carries TRBV10-3 and TRBJ1-6, with a weak D call TRBD1 (5 bases). V was clipped by 4 bases and J by 5 bases, with 15 bases between them. Per the germline V gene, CDR1 is ENHRY and CDR2 is SYGVKD. The CDR3 runs 16 residues. In nucleotides, the CDR3 is TGTGCCATCAGTGGAGTCCGGGACGGGAATAATTCACCCCTCCACTTT. Protein: CAISGVRDGNNSPLHF.

This clonotype has ten or more counts. This chain links TRBV29-1 with TRBJ2-5, with a weak D call TRBD2 (6 bases). The CDR3 length is 12 residues. CDR1 and CDR2 (germline): SQVTM, ANQGSEA. The V gene lost 6 bases and the J gene lost 7 bases, with 15 bases spanning the gap. CDR3: CSVRGSEWTQYF. The CDR3 nucleotides are TGCAGCGTGCGGGGATCAGAATGGACCCAGTACTTC.

This clonotype occurred many times. The V gene is TRBV28, the J gene TRBJ1-1; 8 bases are shared with TRBD1. Trimming cost V 3 bases and J 4 bases; bases outside gene matches: 7. Germline CDR1 and CDR2: MDHEN and SYDVKM. The CDR3 length is 15 residues. CDR3 sequence: CASSLTGAWGTEAFF. The CDR3 bases are TGTGCCAGCAGTTTGACAGGGGCTTGGGGCACTGAAGCTTTCTTT.

This clonotype has more than one count but fewer than ten. The V gene is TRBV14, the J gene TRBJ2-2; 7 positions match TRBD1. Germline CDR1 reads SGHDN; CDR2 reads FVKESK. This CDR3 contains 16 residues. Trimming cost V 2 bases and J 7 bases; bases outside gene matches: 10. The CDR3 here is CASSQSHTGVGGELFF. In DNA, the CDR3 is TGTGCCAGCAGCCAATCGCATACAGGGGTCGGCGGGGAGCTGTTTTTT.

Ten or more counts support this clonotype. The chain has TRBV12-3 or TRBV12-4 and TRBJ2-3; D not certain. V lost 3 bases and J lost 4, with 17 bases in between. There are 16 residues in the CDR3. CDR3 nucleotide sequence: TGTGCCAGCAGTTTTTGGGATGTTGGCCTCGCAGATACGCAGTATTTT. It encodes CASSFWDVGLADTQYF.

This clonotype was picked up many times. The chain recombines TRBV7-2 with TRBJ1-1; D is perhaps TRBD1 (6 bases). The CDR3 sequence is 14 residues long. V gave up 2 bases and J gave up 0 bases, with 7 bases separating them. Germline V CDR1 and CDR2: SGHTA, FQGNSA. This CDR3 reads CASSLWGLNTEAFF. CDR3 nucleotides: TGTGCCAGCAGCTTATGGGGGCTGAACACTGAAGCTTTCTTT. Full variable domain (remainder filled in from reference TRBV7-2 and TRBJ1-1): GAGVSQSPSNKVTEKGKDVELRCDPISGHTALYWYRQSLGQGLEFLIYFQGNSAPDKSGLPSDRFSAERTGGSVSTLTIQRTQQEDSAVYLCASSLWGLNTEAFFGQGTRLTVV.

Only a few counts were recorded for this clonotype. This sequence joins TRBV15 and TRBJ1-1; unclear D gene. V lost 3 bases to trimming and J lost 10 bases, with 9 bases between them. This CDR3 contains 11 residues. The germline CDR1 and CDR2 sequences are LNHNV and YYDKDF (reference sequence). The CDR3 loop reads CATSSLRGAFF. In DNA, the CDR3 is TGTGCCACCAGCAGCCTTAGAGGAGCTTTCTTT.

This clonotype was observed many times. The chain recombines TRBV6-6 with TRBJ2-1; D may match TRBD1 or TRBD2 (6 bases each). The V end was cut by 8 bases, the J end by 3 bases, with 17 bases between. Germline CDR1 is MNHNY and CDR2 is SVGAGI (reference sequence). This CDR3 has 15 residues. DNA of the CDR3: TGTGCCAGCGCAAAACAGGGACTTTACTACAATGAGCAGTTCTTC. This translates into CASAKQGLYYNEQFF.

The CDR3 sequence is CASSDTTLSYGYTF. CDR3 sequence (DNA): TGTGCCAGCAGCGATACGACACTGAGCTATGGCTACACCTTC. The genes are TRBV5-6 and TRBJ1-2; unclear D gene. V gave up 4 bases and J gave up 4 bases, with 14 bases separating them. CDR3 length: 14 residues. CDR1 SGHDT and CDR2 YYEEEE come from the germline V gene.

Notes on this clonotype: Germline is not matched at one junction end, which may reflect a read error. This chain joins TRBV7-4 and TRBJ1-1; TRBD1 aligns across 9 bases. Germline CDR1 is SGHVT and CDR2 is SQSDAQ. The CDR3 sequence is 14 residues long. The CDR3, as DNA: TGTGCCGGCAGCTTAGTAGGGGGGGACAGGGAGGCTTTCTTT. Residues: CAGSLVGGDREAFF.

This clonotype was counted many times. This chain joins TRBV28 and TRBJ2-7; 10 bases map to TRBD1. The CDR3 loop spans 15 amino acids. The junction had 9 bases not matched to a gene; V was cut back by 5 bases and J by 5 bases. Germline assignment: CDR1 MDHEN and CDR2 SYDVKM. CDR3 nucleotide sequence: TGTGCCAGCAGTGAACCGGGACAGGGGAGGGACGAGCAGTACTTC. This translates into CASSEPGQGRDEQYF.

This clonotype was seen ten or more times. This chain uses TRBV6-5 with TRBJ1-6; D is possibly TRBD1 (6 bases). Trimming stripped 8 bases from V and 10 bases from J, with 18 bases between. Per germline, CDR1 MNHEY and CDR2 SVGAGI. This CDR3 spans 14 amino acids. As DNA, the CDR3 is TGTGCCAGCGGAAACAGGGAGTTTGTCTCACCCCTCCACTTT. It translates to CASGNREFVSPLHF.

The CDR3 region has the DNA TGTGCCAGCAGCTCCCGACAGGGCCCTAACTATGGCTACACCTTC. Its translation: CASSSRQGPNYGYTF. This rearrangement joins TRBV7-2 to TRBJ1-2; TRBD1 aligns across 7 bases. The V and J ends lost 4 bases and 0 bases, in that order; junction bases with no gene match: 5. CDR3 size: 15 residues. Germline CDR1 and CDR2: SGHTA and FQGNSA.

This chain joins TRBV6-1 and TRBJ2-7, with a possible D match to TRBD1 (6 bases). The CDR3 runs to 15 residues. Germline loops: CDR1 MNHNS, CDR2 SASEGT. The V end lost 0 bases, the J end lost 0 bases, and 9 bases lay between the germline ends. Here the CDR3 reads CASSEAAQGSYEQYF. Here the CDR3 DNA reads TGTGCCAGCAGTGAAGCAGCACAGGGCTCCTACGAGCAGTACTTC.

This clonotype has a count of ten or more. V and J are TRBV20-1 and TRBJ2-3; D is undetermined. The CDR3 runs 12 residues. The germline gives CDR1 DFQATT, CDR2 SNEGSKA (reference sequence). V was pared by 6 bases and J by 0 bases, with 7 bases between. The CDR3 sequence: CSAPPSTDTQYF. In nucleotides, the CDR3 is TGCAGTGCCCCCCCTAGCACAGATACGCAGTATTTT.

The sample holds a few counts of this clonotype. The chain recombines TRBV6-5 with TRBJ2-1, with D unresolved. Germline CDR1 is MNHEY and CDR2 is SVGAGI. The CDR3 is made up of 12 amino acids. V shed 8 bases and J shed 9 bases, with 14 bases lying between them. The CDR3 is CASGDGPFEQFF. The CDR3 DNA is TGTGCCAGCGGGGATGGACCTTTTGAGCAGTTCTTC.

In this sample, this clonotype turned up many times. This sequence joins TRBV7-2 and TRBJ1-2; TRBD1 might be the D (5 bases). Trimming removed 5 bases at V and 5 bases at J, with 18 bases between. In germline, CDR1 is SGHTA, CDR2 FQGNSA. The CDR3 extends over 15 amino acids. The CDR3 sequence is CASSPRDRLLYGYTF. Here the CDR3 DNA reads TGTGCCAGCAGCCCCCGGGACCGGCTCCTTTATGGCTACACCTTC.

Worth noting for this clonotype: Since the CDR3 does not end with the conserved phenylalanine or tryptophan, this likely comes from a read error. The chain couples TRBV12-3 or TRBV12-4 to TRBJ1-2; D uncertain. This CDR3 has 15 residues. The ends were cut back, 4 bases at V and 7 bases at J, with 19 bases in the middle. The CDR3: CASSCWAGGAFGYTC. The CDR3 region has the DNA TGTGCCAGCAGTTGTTGGGCAGGAGGCGCCTTTGGCTACACCTGC.

Ten or more counts support this clonotype. The chain carries TRBV12-3 or TRBV12-4 and TRBJ2-1, with 7 bases fitting TRBD1. The ends lost 3 bases at V and 0 bases at J; junction bases unmatched: 2. This CDR3 has 15 residues. The CDR3 region is CASSLGDSSYNEQFF. The CDR3 DNA is TGTGCCAGCAGTTTGGGGGACAGCTCCTACAATGAGCAGTTCTTC.

This clonotype showed up many times. The chain is built from TRBV7-2 and TRBJ1-1; D remains ambiguous. V was clipped by 6 bases and J by 3 bases, with 14 bases between them. The CDR3 spans 14 residues. The germline V gene encodes CDR1 SGHTA and CDR2 FQGNSA. CDR3 loop: CASRTTARDTEAFF. In DNA, the CDR3 is TGTGCCAGCAGGACCACCGCCAGAGACACTGAAGCTTTCTTT.

This clonotype was observed a few times. The rearrangement joins TRBV20-1 to TRBJ1-4; tentatively, D is TRBD1 (6 bases). Germline V gene sequence: CDR1 DFQATT, CDR2 SNEGSKA (reference sequence). With 0 bases removed from V and 7 bases from J, the gap between germline ends came to 12 bases. This CDR3 region has 14 residues. The CDR3 nucleotides read TGCAGTGCTAGAGATGGACAGAGAATTGAAAAACTGTTTTTT. Its protein is CSARDGQRIEKLFF.

The sample holds many counts of this clonotype. The rearrangement uses TRBV6-2 or TRBV6-3 and TRBJ2-7, with D perhaps TRBD2 (6 bases). Germline V CDR1 and CDR2: MNHEY, SVGEGT. V was trimmed by 2 bases and J by 1 base, leaving 9 bases between them. The CDR3 is 14 residues long. CDR3 protein: CASSYRGTSYEQYF. Written as DNA, the CDR3 is TGTGCCAGCAGTTACCGCGGGACTTCCTACGAGCAGTACTTC.

This clonotype was recorded many times. The chain uses TRBV24-1 and TRBJ2-1, with TRBD1 matching 7 bases. CDR1 and CDR2 from the germline V gene are KGHDR and SFDVKD. This CDR3 has 17 residues. The ends lost 4 bases at V and 5 bases at J; junction bases unmatched: 13. CDR3 sequence reads: CATSDPTPGQKNNEQFF. The CDR3 nucleotides are TGTGCCACCAGTGACCCCACCCCGGGACAGAAGAACAATGAGCAGTTCTTC.

This clonotype was counted between two and nine times. The chain joins TRBV7-9 to TRBJ2-1; no firm D call. CDR1 is SEHNR and CDR2 is FQNEAQ in the germline V gene (reference sequence). The CDR3 has 17 residues. V was cut by 6 bases and J by 5 bases, with 23 bases left in between. CDR3 protein: CASSLNSAVTFHNEQFF. In DNA form, the CDR3 reads TGTGCCAGCAGTTTAAACTCGGCGGTCACCTTTCACAATGAGCAGTTCTTC.